Listed below are T cell receptor beta chains from one sample, sequenced in a study of beta chain features in type 1 diabetes. This table comes from immunoSEQ multiplex PCR, and its TCRdb copy is limited to in-frame clones, with some not included. The sample gives roughly 150,000 clones, roughly 9.1% of which show up once; about 2.1% is in the top ten. The sample was central memory CD4+ T cells from blood. The origin of the receptors is a woman under 30 in good health. The CDR3 runs from the conserved cysteine through the conserved F or W. Fields, in order: V gene, J gene, CDR3 protein.

V gene: TRBV7-9
J gene: TRBJ2-3
CDR3 protein: CASSSHSGRGTDTQYF

V gene: TRBV27
J gene: TRBJ2-1
CDR3 protein: CASRTGHNEQFF

V gene: TRBV7-2
J gene: TRBJ2-3
CDR3 protein: CASSSPGGSTDTQYF

V gene: TRBV7-9
J gene: TRBJ1-1
CDR3 protein: CASSLAKGAGTEAFF

V gene: TRBV18
J gene: TRBJ2-4
CDR3 protein: CASSPLAGQNIQYF

V gene: TRBV18
J gene: TRBJ1-2
CDR3 protein: CASSLERAYGYTF

V gene: TRBV27
J gene: TRBJ2-7
CDR3 protein: CASSLSGRGGYEQYF

V gene: TRBV13
J gene: TRBJ2-7
CDR3 protein: CASSLDPTGYEQYF

V gene: TRBV2
J gene: TRBJ1-2
CDR3 protein: CASRTLGGLTTYGYTF

V gene: TRBV5-1
J gene: TRBJ2-3
CDR3 protein: CASSLQVDDTQYF

V gene: TRBV5-4
J gene: TRBJ1-2
CDR3 protein: CASSRTGGGGYTF

V gene: TRBV7-3
J gene: TRBJ2-2
CDR3 protein: CASSLRPRQSTGELFF

V gene: TRBV5-1
J gene: TRBJ1-1
CDR3 protein: CASSQGVRGTEAFF

V gene: TRBV7-8
J gene: TRBJ1-5
CDR3 protein: CASSLDRVRANQPQHF

V gene: TRBV18
J gene: TRBJ2-2
CDR3 protein: CASSRQVANTGELFF

V gene: TRBV25-1
J gene: TRBJ2-7
CDR3 protein: CASSADRASYEQYF

V gene: TRBV5-1
J gene: TRBJ1-2
CDR3 protein: CASSPTGNTDNYGYTF

V gene: TRBV30
J gene: TRBJ1-2
CDR3 protein: CAWSGTGALRPGYTF

V gene: TRBV5-1
J gene: TRBJ2-7
CDR3 protein: CASSLGLAGPTYEQYF

V gene: TRBV6-5
J gene: TRBJ1-1
CDR3 protein: CASLDRGNGEAFF

V gene: TRBV5-4
J gene: TRBJ1-6
CDR3 protein: CASRTGDLYNSPLHF

V gene: TRBV30
J gene: TRBJ2-7
CDR3 protein: CAWSVGQAVYEQYF

V gene: TRBV11-2
J gene: TRBJ2-4
CDR3 protein: CASSEGQGTQYF

V gene: TRBV6-6
J gene: TRBJ1-4
CDR3 protein: CASSYPGARGEKLFF

V gene: TRBV7-9
J gene: TRBJ2-1
CDR3 protein: CASSPTESNEQFF

V gene: TRBV30
J gene: TRBJ1-5
CDR3 protein: CAWSDQGQQPQHF

V gene: TRBV11-2
J gene: TRBJ2-2
CDR3 protein: CASSLSLTGELFF

V gene: TRBV30
J gene: TRBJ1-2
CDR3 protein: CASTQREKNYGYTF

V gene: TRBV19
J gene: TRBJ1-2
CDR3 protein: CASSINGNYGYTF